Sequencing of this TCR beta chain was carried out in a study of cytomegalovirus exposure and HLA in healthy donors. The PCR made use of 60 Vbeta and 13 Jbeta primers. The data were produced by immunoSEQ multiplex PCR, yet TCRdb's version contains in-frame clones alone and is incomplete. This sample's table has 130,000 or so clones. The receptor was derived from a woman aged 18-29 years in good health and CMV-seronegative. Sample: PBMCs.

CDR3 region: CASSSYAGQANTEAFF. As DNA, the CDR3 is TGTGCCAGCAGTTCATACGCGGGACAGGCGAACACTGAAGCTTTCTTT. J is TRBJ1-1 and V is TRBV6-5, with TRBD1 identical over 8 bases. J lost 1 base, V lost 4 bases, and 8 bases had no gene match. CDR1 and CDR2 (germline): MNHEY, SVGAGI. The CDR3 runs 16 residues.